The rows below give T cell receptor beta chains drawn from one sample of a study of blood T cell repertoires in COVID-19. Method: immunoSEQ multiplex PCR; TCRdb's copy keeps in-frame clones and lacks some. The sample lists more than 9,000 clones, about four fifths seen once, with less than 5% in the top ten. Sequencing used peripheral blood. All receptors come from an older woman with acute or convalescent COVID-19. Each CDR3 is given with its conserved first and last residue. Each record gives: V gene, J gene, CDR3 protein.

V gene: TRBV3-1/TRBV3-2; J gene: TRBJ2-7; CDR3 protein: CASSQATGTLGYEQYF
V gene: TRBV11-2; J gene: TRBJ2-2; CDR3 protein: CASSLYPTGELFF
V gene: TRBV9; J gene: TRBJ2-5; CDR3 protein: CASSVEGSGGETQYF
V gene: TRBV9; J gene: TRBJ2-2; CDR3 protein: CASSEGLAGIKNTGELFF
V gene: TRBV6-5; J gene: TRBJ1-2; CDR3 protein: CASSYGQNYGYTF
V gene: TRBV28; J gene: TRBJ2-7; CDR3 protein: CASSSLRRAYEQYF
V gene: TRBV19; J gene: TRBJ2-1; CDR3 protein: CASSILEGDEQFF
V gene: TRBV4-2; J gene: TRBJ1-4; CDR3 protein: CASTERGGDEKLFF
V gene: TRBV18; J gene: TRBJ2-2; CDR3 protein: CASSRGLAGGPNTGELFF
V gene: TRBV5-4; J gene: TRBJ2-3; CDR3 protein: CASSPTGGADTQYF
V gene: TRBV9; J gene: TRBJ1-5; CDR3 protein: CASSVGGNSNQPQHF
V gene: TRBV10-3; J gene: TRBJ1-1; CDR3 protein: CAISPAGIGTEAFF
V gene: TRBV5-4; J gene: TRBJ1-1; CDR3 protein: CASSRKTGVNTEAFF
V gene: TRBV5-1; J gene: TRBJ2-1; CDR3 protein: CASSLGAVGSYNEQFF
V gene: TRBV2; J gene: TRBJ1-2; CDR3 protein: CASSEPAGILSNYGYTF
V gene: TRBV6-5; J gene: TRBJ1-1; CDR3 protein: CASRRDSTEAFF
V gene: TRBV3-1/TRBV3-2; J gene: TRBJ2-7; CDR3 protein: CASSQVNRDYEQYF
V gene: TRBV19; J gene: TRBJ2-7; CDR3 protein: CASSGGGRGNFEQYF
V gene: TRBV18; J gene: TRBJ2-7; CDR3 protein: CASSPPQGSRVEQYF
V gene: TRBV6-5; J gene: TRBJ1-1; CDR3 protein: CASRARQLNTEAFF
V gene: TRBV15; J gene: TRBJ2-1; CDR3 protein: CATSSGGTGDEQFF
V gene: TRBV3-1/TRBV3-2; J gene: TRBJ1-5; CDR3 protein: CASSQDNSHQPQHF
V gene: TRBV10-3; J gene: TRBJ1-6; CDR3 protein: CASGQGVSPLHF
V gene: TRBV7-9; J gene: TRBJ2-5; CDR3 protein: CASSLAAGEETQYF
V gene: TRBV4-1; J gene: TRBJ1-1; CDR3 protein: CASSQEVRGRTEAFF
V gene: TRBV7-9; J gene: TRBJ2-3; CDR3 protein: CASSLETGYTDTQYF
V gene: TRBV6-5; J gene: TRBJ1-6; CDR3 protein: CASIDRGRGSPLHF
V gene: TRBV23-1; J gene: TRBJ1-1; CDR3 protein: CASSHDSEAFF
V gene: TRBV5-4; J gene: TRBJ1-1; CDR3 protein: CASSSRNRIGTEAFF
V gene: TRBV6-1; J gene: TRBJ1-1; CDR3 protein: CASSESTANTEAFF
V gene: TRBV19; J gene: TRBJ1-2; CDR3 protein: CASTGQGQGYTF
V gene: TRBV19; J gene: TRBJ1-2; CDR3 protein: CASSTGTGYGYTF
V gene: TRBV18; J gene: TRBJ2-3; CDR3 protein: CASSPWRLAPTDTDTQYF
V gene: TRBV12-3/TRBV12-4; J gene: TRBJ2-7; CDR3 protein: CASSSLGTSEQYF
V gene: TRBV7-3; J gene: TRBJ2-3; CDR3 protein: CASSPGTSGVSTDTQYF
V gene: TRBV2; J gene: TRBJ2-5; CDR3 protein: CASSMGQGAGAQYF
V gene: TRBV9; J gene: TRBJ1-3; CDR3 protein: CASSYVVVDRGSGNTIYF
V gene: TRBV15; J gene: TRBJ1-1; CDR3 protein: CATSEIQGAYTEAFF
V gene: TRBV29-1; J gene: TRBJ2-7; CDR3 protein: CSAGDRGYEQYF
V gene: TRBV3-1/TRBV3-2; J gene: TRBJ1-2; CDR3 protein: CASSPSSFNYGYTF
V gene: TRBV19; J gene: TRBJ2-5; CDR3 protein: CASSLIMGLAGTQYF
V gene: TRBV19; J gene: TRBJ1-1; CDR3 protein: CASSTGQGTEAFF
V gene: TRBV5-5; J gene: TRBJ1-2; CDR3 protein: CASSLLIAGLYGYTF
V gene: TRBV4-1; J gene: TRBJ1-5; CDR3 protein: CASSQGAGQYSNQPQHF
V gene: TRBV19; J gene: TRBJ2-2; CDR3 protein: CASSIRSGVGTGELFF
V gene: TRBV7-3; J gene: TRBJ2-5; CDR3 protein: CASSQSGGAQETQYF
V gene: TRBV11-2; J gene: TRBJ2-2; CDR3 protein: CASSYMTRGAGYTGELFF
V gene: TRBV12-3/TRBV12-4; J gene: TRBJ1-6; CDR3 protein: CASSSGQTSPLHF
V gene: TRBV5-4; J gene: TRBJ1-2; CDR3 protein: CASSLGGGGGYTF
V gene: TRBV28; J gene: TRBJ1-6; CDR3 protein: CASSFLDSYARYNSPLHF
V gene: TRBV27; J gene: TRBJ1-2; CDR3 protein: CASSLSRLSGYTF
V gene: TRBV2; J gene: TRBJ1-1; CDR3 protein: CASRGQWNTEAFF
V gene: TRBV9; J gene: TRBJ1-1; CDR3 protein: CASSPSRGVRDTEAFF
V gene: TRBV28; J gene: TRBJ1-5; CDR3 protein: CASSSGGAGYGRNQPQHF
V gene: TRBV3-1/TRBV3-2; J gene: TRBJ1-1; CDR3 protein: CASSQAVNTEAFF
V gene: TRBV6-5; J gene: TRBJ1-5; CDR3 protein: CASSYGELDQPQHF
V gene: TRBV3-1/TRBV3-2; J gene: TRBJ1-2; CDR3 protein: CASSQAGTGGSHGYTF
V gene: TRBV28; J gene: TRBJ2-1; CDR3 protein: CASSRHRYYNEQFF
V gene: TRBV27; J gene: TRBJ1-1; CDR3 protein: CASSWDRNTEAFF